This TCR beta chain is from a study of blood T cell repertoires in COVID-19. The wider study: COVID-19 samples collected from the United States, Italy and Spain covered acute and convalescent phases.

Measured with immunoSEQ multiplex PCR; TCRdb has only the in-frame clones, and not every one. The sample shows a few hundred thousand clones, approximately 77% of them seen only once. V lost 4 bases to trimming and J lost 1 base, with 14 bases between them. Germline values: CDR1 WSHSY, CDR2 SAAADI. The CDR3 loop spans 16 amino acids. This TCR was sampled from a woman aged 18-35 years with acute or convalescent COVID-19. V gene TRBV10-2 combines with J gene TRBJ1-3; D is uncertain. Input material: peripheral blood. The CDR3 loop reads CASSGSQPNSGNTIYF. The DNA of the CDR3 is TGCGCCAGCAGTGGGTCCCAACCTAATTCTGGAAACACCATATATTTT.